A single sample gave rise to the 5 T cell receptor beta chains below, sequenced in a study of blood T cell repertoires in COVID-19. The method was immunoSEQ multiplex PCR; TCRdb's version includes in-frame clones alone and lacks a portion of them. Here the sample spans 200,000 to 250,000 clones, roughly nine tenths being singletons. The sample consisted of PBMCs or T cells enriched from blood (not recorded which). Receptors originate from a woman in her forties or fifties in a cohort exposed to, infected with or recovered from COVID-19 (not recorded which).

This chain joins TRBV5-1 and TRBJ2-1, with D maybe TRBD1 (6 bases). CDR3 length: 15 amino acids. The V gene's germline CDR1 is SGHRS and CDR2 YFSETQ. Trimming took off 4 bases at V and 6 bases at J, with 17 bases between the two ends. The CDR3 loop is CASSLYDTGRNEQFF. DNA of the CDR3: TGCGCCAGCAGCCTCTACGATACAGGGCGCAATGAGCAGTTCTTC.

This chain uses TRBV5-1 with TRBJ1-2, with unresolved D. Trimming removed 2 bases at V and 2 bases at J, with 7 bases between. Germline CDR1 is SGHRS and CDR2 is YFSETQ. This CDR3 comprises 13 residues. This chain's CDR3 is CASSLLENYGYTF. The CDR3 nucleotides are TGCGCCAGCAGCTTACTGGAGAACTATGGCTACACCTTC.

The V and J genes are TRBV28 and TRBJ1-2, with TRBD1 matching over 11 bases. V shed 7 bases, J shed 8 bases, and the junction held 18 bases outside the gene matches. In germline, CDR1 is MDHEN, CDR2 SYDVKM. The length of the CDR3 is 17 residues. The CDR3 sequence is CASNLLSSGTGGTGYTF. The CDR3 DNA follows: TGTGCCAGCAACCTACTGAGCTCCGGGACAGGGGGGACGGGCTACACCTTC.

This chain links TRBV18 with TRBJ2-1; D is unresolved. This CDR3 region has 13 residues. Trimming stripped 0 bases from V and 8 bases from J, with 8 bases between. The V gene's germline CDR1 is KGHSH and CDR2 LQKENI. The CDR3 coding sequence is TGTGCCAGCTCACCACCCACACGGGATGAGCAGTTCTTC. Translating gives CASSPPTRDEQFF.

This clone was seen once. The chain recombines TRBV24-1 with TRBJ1-2, with D unclear. Trimming shortened V by 1 base and J by 8 bases, and 10 bases separated the two germline ends. Germline lookup yields CDR1 KGHDR and CDR2 SFDVKD. The CDR3 runs to 13 residues. The CDR3 region has the DNA TGTGCCACCAGTGATTTAGCTGGTTTCGGCTACACCTTC. Protein: CATSDLAGFGYTF.